This T cell receptor beta chain was obtained from a study of CD8+ T cells in alopecia areata listed by TCRdb under 2018. Regarding the complete study: Treated patients were enrolled in an open-label pilot trial of oral tofacitinib, 5 to 10 mg twice daily, for moderate-to-severe alopecia areata. Patients received tofacitinib for 6 to 18 months and were then followed off drug for 6 months to check for delayed response and recurrence. Disease severity in treated patients was measured with the SALT score, which quantifies the percentage of affected scalp surface area. High-throughput TCRbeta sequencing was used to examine T cell clonal expansion in alopecia areata in both the C3H/HeJ mouse model and human patients. In humans, TCRbeta sequencing was performed on scalp tissue and on sorted CD4+ and CD8+ peripheral blood T cells from healthy controls and from patients with patchy or totalis/universalis alopecia areata. Patients on tofacitinib were biopsied at baseline and after 4 and 24 weeks of treatment, and several of the patients also had a later scalp biopsy. Clonality in the scalp was compared among normal scalp (n=4), patchy alopecia areata scalp (n=8), and alopecia totalis/universalis scalp (n=8). RNA was obtained with the PAXgene miRNA kit for fixed scalp, the miRNeasy kit for PBMCs, and the RNeasy kit for mouse skin. immunoSEQ multiplex PCR using 35 Vbeta forward primers and 13 Jbeta reverse primers was used to amplify TCRbeta CDR3 regions. Here is what the overall study found, with its caveats: Higher clonality and more expanded CD8+ clones were observed in lesional scalp than in normal scalp, particularly in alopecia totalis/universalis, a finding suggestive of antigenic drive. Many expanded lesional clones persisted in scalp and blood during tofacitinib treatment, which may partly explain relapse after stopping treatment. Shared TCR sequences between patients were less evident than in mice, which may be partly attributable to HLA diversity in the patient population. With tofacitinib, both scalp clonality and the number of expanded CD8+ clones among the top 100 scalp clones went down significantly. Because the treated cohort was small and had just a single nonresponder, larger studies are needed to establish links between baseline CD8+ expansion and response. Resident alphabeta T cells in normal human skin are also sequenced, complicating scalp TCR repertoire analysis, unlike mouse skin dominated by gammadelta T cells.

The library was obtained by the immunoSEQ multiplex PCR assay. For TCR sequencing, RNA was extracted from every sample and reverse transcribed into cDNA to serve as template. SuperScript III was used for first-strand cDNA synthesis, primed with a 2:1 mix of oligo-dT and random hexamers. A synthetic immune receptor repertoire was used to measure amplification bias, and any remaining bias was corrected computationally. Per the authors' processing: After raw reads were preprocessed to remove errors, the CDR3 was defined following IMGT conventions as running from the conserved cysteine to phenylalanine. Clonality was computed as 1 minus the Shannon entropy, with the entropy normalized by log2 of the number of productive unique TCRs. CD4 or CD8 identity of scalp clones was inferred by cross-referencing scalp TCRbeta sequences with sorted blood CD4 and CD8 repertoires. The immuneACCESS repertoire file appears here via TCRdb, limited to in-frame rearrangements. These files lack a portion of the clones; in checked studies, under half of the deficit traces to unresolved V genes, and the cause of the others is not known. V and J calls and clone size are given by that table; D and trimming were obtained from the DNA. The sample table records 60,000 to 90,000 clones; around two thirds of these occur just once. Of the sample, roughly a quarter falls within the top ten clones.

The meaning of the sample's time point label: about 25 weeks on oral tofacitinib. The treatment or condition label here, explained by the study, means: oral pan-JAK inhibitor, 5-10 mg twice daily. Peripheral blood and lesional scalp punch biopsies were obtained from patients with alopecia areata. PBMCs were isolated by density centrifugation and stained for CD3, CD4 and CD8, and CD4+ and CD8+ T cells were sorted on a FACSAria. A word on this clone: No cognate antigen has been identified for it. Base qualities were left out, and no much larger clone turns up one base away.

The germline ends are 6 bases apart after V is trimmed by 0 bases and J by 1 base. The germline V gene specifies MGHRA as CDR1 and YSYEKL as CDR2. Including the terminal cysteine and phenylalanine, the CDR3 comprises 14 residues. The entry retains the CDR3 DNA only, 42 bases that are in frame from base 1. The rearrangement combines TRBV4-1 with TRBJ1-1, with no confidently assigned D gene. This TCR derives from a human donor with alopecia areata. Sequenced here: CD8+ T cells sorted from blood, sampled at week 24, from a patient treated with tofacitinib. The CDR3 protein sequence reads: CASSQDPPNTEAFF. DNA sequence: TGCGCCAGCAGCCAAGATCCTCCGAACACTGAAGCTTTCTTT.